These T cell receptor beta chains were read from a single sample in a study of T-cell reconstitution after alpha-beta-depleted transplantation in children. TCRdb re-called the PCR reads with MiXCR, one entry per CDR3 protein. The table has some 490,000 distinct CDR3 sequences, about 12% seen once. Here the sequenced sample was PBMCs from the stem cell graft donor, taken from the stem cell graft. The receptor set was obtained from a human donor who donated a stem cell graft to a child with combined immunodeficiency. Both conserved end residues are part of each CDR3. The D gene is left open where the match is weak. Rows may omit the clone size; those that give it use once, few, many or a size class.

.	.	TRBJ1-5	TRBV7-6	TGTGCCAGCAGTTCTGACAGAAATCAGCCCCAGCATTTT	CASSSDRNQPQHF
.	.	TRBJ1-5	TRBV12-3/TRBV12-4	TGTGCCAGCAGTCTGGACGGCTTGGGACAGCCCCAGCATTTT	CASSLDGLGQPQHF
.	.	TRBJ2-7	TRBV7-9	TGTGCCAGCAGCAACGGACCCCGGCCTGAGCAGTACTTC	CASSNGPRPEQYF
TRBD2	.	TRBJ2-3	TRBV2	TGTGCCAAAACCCCGACTAGCGGAAGCACAGATACGCAGTATTTT	CAKTPTSGSTDTQYF
.	.	TRBJ2-3	TRBV9	TGTGCCAGCAGCGGGGTAGCAGATACGCAGTATTTT	CASSGVADTQYF
.	.	TRBJ2-7	TRBV12-3/TRBV12-4	TGTGCCAGCAGTATCGACTTAGCCTCCTACGAGCAGTACTTC	CASSIDLASYEQYF
.	.	TRBJ1-2	TRBV7-9	TGTGCCAGCAGCTTAGTGGGTCAGGGAGACTATGGCTACACCTTC	CASSLVGQGDYGYTF
TRBD2	few	TRBJ2-1	TRBV9	TGTGCCAGCAGCGCCATTTTAGCGGGAGGTGTGGGTGAGCAGTTCTTC	CASSAILAGGVGEQFF
.	few	TRBJ1-6	TRBV20-1	TGCAGTGCTACTCACAGGGTCGGATCACCCCTCCACTTT	CSATHRVGSPLHF
.	.	TRBJ1-2	TRBV4-3	TGCGCCAGCAGCCAAGATAAGGGACTAACAGGCACCTTC	CASSQDKGLTGTF
.	many	TRBJ1-5	TRBV12-3/TRBV12-4	TGTGCCAGCAGTTTACAGGGAGGCAATCAGCCCCAGCATTTT	CASSLQGGNQPQHF
TRBD1	few	TRBJ1-2	TRBV4-3	TGCGCCAGCAGTCCAACAACAGGGGACTTAAGCTACACCTTC	CASSPTTGDLSYTF
TRBD2	many	TRBJ2-3	TRBV5-5	TGTGCCAGCAGCCTCCGGACTAGCGGGAGACAGGCAGATACGCAGTATTTT	CASSLRTSGRQADTQYF
TRBD2	few	TRBJ2-7	TRBV5-1	TGCGCCAGCAGAGAAGGACTAGCGGAGAACTACGAGCAGTACTTC	CASREGLAENYEQYF
TRBD2	.	TRBJ2-1	TRBV19	TGTGCCAGTAGTATAGCTGGGCGGGGGTACAATGAGCAGTTCTTC	CASSIAGRGYNEQFF
TRBD1	.	TRBJ1-2	TRBV3-1	TGTGCCAGCAGCGCCACAGGGGCGCCAAACTATGGCTACACCTTC	CASSATGAPNYGYTF
.	.	TRBJ2-1	TRBV3-1	TGTGCCAGCAGCCAAGGGCGGCACAATGAGCAGTTCTTC	CASSQGRHNEQFF
.	.	TRBJ2-3	TRBV4-2	TGTGCCAGCAGCCCGAGCCTCAGGGTCCCTGATACGCAGTATTTT	CASSPSLRVPDTQYF
TRBD2	.	TRBJ2-5	TRBV5-1	TGCGCCAGCAGCTTCTTTAGCGGGGGGGTCCGAGAGACCCAGTACTTC	CASSFFSGGVRETQYF
.	many	TRBJ2-1	TRBV4-3	TGCGCCAGCAGCGACCTCTACAATGAGCAGTTCTTC	CASSDLYNEQFF
TRBD1	few	TRBJ1-6	TRBV9	TGTGCCAGCAGCACCCGACAGGGGGCCTATAATTCACCCCTCCACTTT	CASSTRQGAYNSPLHF
.	.	TRBJ1-2	TRBV7-8	TGTGCCAGCAGCACCACAGGGCCCAACTATGGCTACACCTTC	CASSTTGPNYGYTF
.	.	TRBJ2-1	TRBV20-1	TGCAGTGCTCCTCAGGGGGGCATGGATGAGCAGTTCTTC	CSAPQGGMDEQFF
.	.	TRBJ2-4	TRBV12-3/TRBV12-4	TGTGCCAGCAGCCTGAGCCAGGGAGGGGGAAACATTCAGTACTTC	CASSLSQGGGNIQYF
.	.	TRBJ1-4	TRBV7-2	TGTGCCAGCAGCACCGACCCGGAAGGGAAGAAACTGTTTTTT	CASSTDPEGKKLFF
TRBD2	few	TRBJ2-3	TRBV12-3/TRBV12-4	TGTGCCAGCAGTTTCCGCGGGAGCGGGGGGCTTATCCGCACAGATACGCAGTATTTT	CASSFRGSGGLIRTDTQYF
.	many	TRBJ2-2	TRBV12-3/TRBV12-4	TGTGCCAGCATTCCGGGACCCTCGAACACCGGGGAGCTGTTTTTT	CASIPGPSNTGELFF
.	many	TRBJ2-1	TRBV20-1	TGCAGTGCTAGGGGGGGACGGGAATACTCCTACAATGAGCAGTTCTTC	CSARGGREYSYNEQFF
.	.	TRBJ1-5	TRBV28	TGTGCCAGCAGTTTTATGGACAACGGAGGGCAGCCCCAGCATTTT	CASSFMDNGGQPQHF
.	.	TRBJ2-7	TRBV12-3/TRBV12-4	TGTGCCAGCAGTTTAGTAGGGACTGCAATACGTCCCTACGGGCAGTACTTC	CASSLVGTAIRPYGQYF
.	few	TRBJ2-3	TRBV5-1	TGCGCCAGCAGGGGGAAAGGTTTAACAGATACGCAGTATTTT	CASRGKGLTDTQYF
TRBD1	.	TRBJ2-7	TRBV6-2/TRBV6-3	TGTGCCAGCAGCATGACAGGGGGTACGGAGTACTTC	CASSMTGGTEYF
.	.	TRBJ2-2	TRBV20-1	TGCAGTGCCCCCCGGAGGGAAGGGGACACCGGGGAGCTGTTTTTT	CSAPRREGDTGELFF
TRBD2	many	TRBJ2-1	TRBV12-3/TRBV12-4	TGTGCCAGCAGGTCCGGACTAGCGGGGGACCACAATGAGCAGTTCTTC	CASRSGLAGDHNEQFF
.	.	TRBJ1-3	TRBV6-5	TGTGCCAGCAGTTACCCCCGGATGACAGGTCGAAACACCATATATTTT	CASSYPRMTGRNTIYF
.	few	TRBJ2-3	TRBV5-1	TGCGCCAGCAGCTGGAGGCAGGGAACAGATACGCAGTATTTT	CASSWRQGTDTQYF
.	few	TRBJ2-7	TRBV14	TGTGCCAGCAGCCCTTTCCACATCTACGAGCAGTACTTC	CASSPFHIYEQYF
.	few	TRBJ2-1	TRBV7-9	TGTGCCAGCACCCTGGGGGGTGAAGGAGATGAGCAGTTCTTC	CASTLGGEGDEQFF
TRBD2	many	TRBJ2-1	TRBV4-3	TGCGCCAGCAGCCAAGAGGCAGCGGGGGCCTCCTGGAATGAGCAGTTCTTC	CASSQEAAGASWNEQFF
.	many	TRBJ2-2	TRBV5-1	TGCGCCAGCAGCCCCTTGAACGGGAGCTGGACCGGGGAGCTGTTTTTT	CASSPLNGSWTGELFF
.	.	TRBJ1-5	TRBV12-3/TRBV12-4	TGTGCCAGCAGTTTTCGGTTCAATCAGCCCCAGCATTTT	CASSFRFNQPQHF
TRBD1	.	TRBJ1-1	TRBV12-3/TRBV12-4	TGTGCCAGCAGTTTAATGAGGGGACAGGAAGCTTTCTTT	CASSLMRGQEAFF
.	.	TRBJ1-1	TRBV20-1	TGCAGTGGGGCTCCGGACACTGAAGCTTTCTTT	CSGAPDTEAFF
.	.	TRBJ2-7	TRBV7-6	TGTGCCAGCAGCCCACGGGGGGAAGGGGGCGGCGAGCAGTACTTC	CASSPRGEGGGEQYF
.	.	TRBJ1-1	TRBV5-1	TGCGCCAGCAGCTTGGGACACCAGAACACTGAAGCTTTCTTT	CASSLGHQNTEAFF
TRBD1	few	TRBJ1-5	TRBV12-3/TRBV12-4	TGTGCCAGCAGCTCGGGACAGCTTCAGCCCCAGCATTTT	CASSSGQLQPQHF
.	few	TRBJ2-5	TRBV7-9	TGTGCCAGCAGCTCTCGACAAGAGACCCAGTACTTC	CASSSRQETQYF
.	few	TRBJ2-7	TRBV5-1	TGCGCCAGCAGCTCCGGGACACCCCCCTACGAGCAGTACTTC	CASSSGTPPYEQYF
TRBD2	few	TRBJ2-1	TRBV7-3	TGTGCCAGCAGCAGAACGACTAGCGGGGGGGCTACTGAGCAGTTCTTC	CASSRTTSGGATEQFF
.	many	TRBJ1-6	TRBV12-3/TRBV12-4	TGTGCCAGCAGTTTAGGAGGGGCCGGGTTTGGTTCACCCCTCCACTTT	CASSLGGAGFGSPLHF